The 29 T cell receptor beta chains below come from one sample, sequenced in a study of shared clonotypes between healthy human individuals. CD45RO negativity and positive selection for CCR7 defined naive CD8 cells, a population that excluded terminally differentiated effector memory CD45RA+ cells. TCRdb keeps only in-frame clones here, not all; method: immunoSEQ multiplex PCR. The repertoire has some 2.1 million clones, roughly 93% of them found once; the top ten carry about 1.7%. Sequences were obtained from naive CD8+ T cells from PBMCs. The receptors were sampled from a man in his late teens or twenties in good health. Some clones in this sample may be carry-over from other donors' samples.

This clone was picked up a small number of times. This chain connects TRBV15 to TRBJ1-2; D gene ambiguous. The CDR3 length is 15 residues. Germline values: CDR1 LNHNV, CDR2 YYDKDF (reference sequence). Trimming took off 3 bases at V and 4 bases at J, with 15 bases between the two ends. Here the CDR3 reads CATSRAREQRYGYTF. In DNA, the CDR3 is TGTGCCACCAGCAGGGCAAGGGAACAGCGCTATGGCTACACCTTC.

The chain employs TRBV4-1 and TRBJ2-5; 8 positions agree with TRBD1. Germline V gives CDR1 MGHRA, CDR2 YSYEKL. V dropped 4 bases and J dropped 2; count of bases not matched to a gene: 3. The CDR3 is made up of 14 amino acids. The CDR3 DNA reads as TGCGCCAGCAGCCCGGGACAGGCTCAAGAGACCCAGTACTTC. Its translation: CASSPGQAQETQYF.

Note on this clone: The sample carries other DNA sequences with the same CDR3. CDR3 in amino acids: CASSVGTSGSNEQFF. CDR3 coding DNA: TGTGCCAGCAGCGTCGGGACTAGCGGGAGCAATGAGCAGTTCTTC. The chain has TRBV9 and TRBJ2-1; 14 bases are a match to TRBD2. This CDR3 contains 15 residues. Germline-derived CDR1 and CDR2 are SGDLS and YYNGEE. V shed 2 bases and J 6 bases; nucleotides not matched to a gene: 1.

V gene TRBV29-1 combines with J gene TRBJ2-1; no definite D call. Germline V lookup: CDR1 SQVTM, CDR2 ANQGSEA. V was clipped by 3 bases and J by 2 bases, with 17 bases between them. This CDR3 region has 16 residues. The CDR3 sequence: CSVDTDQTFTYNEQFF. CDR3 DNA: TGCAGCGTTGACACCGACCAAACTTTTACCTACAATGAGCAGTTCTTC.

The chain employs TRBV7-3 and TRBJ2-7, with D perhaps TRBD1 (6 bases). V lost 5 bases and J lost 7, with 18 bases in between. CDR1 is SGHTA, CDR2 FQGTGA, per germline. CDR3 length: 14 residues. The CDR3, as DNA: TGTGCCAGCAGCCCTATTGGGGGCTCGGGAGAGCAGTACTTC. Its translation is CASSPIGGSGEQYF.

This clone appeared a single time. The chain employs TRBV6-5 and TRBJ2-2; TRBD1 or TRBD2 may be the D gene (5 bases each). V lost 6 bases, J lost 1 base, and 15 bases lay in between. The CDR3 length is 16 residues. Germline V CDR1 and CDR2: MNHEY, SVGAGI. The CDR3 DNA is TGTGCCAGCAGCTACGAAGGGACGATGAACACCGGGGAGCTGTTTTTT. Translation gives CASSYEGTMNTGELFF.

This clone was picked up one time. The chain links TRBV11-3 to TRBJ2-2, with D possibly matching TRBD1 (6 bases). V was pared by 3 bases and J by 5 bases, with 16 bases between. Per germline, CDR1 SGHNT and CDR2 YENEEA. CDR3 size: 16 residues. The CDR3: CASSFRINRATGELFF. The CDR3 DNA reads TGTGCCAGCAGCTTTCGTATCAACAGGGCGACCGGGGAGCTGTTTTTT. The full variable domain, its missing parts supplied by reference TRBV11-3 and TRBJ2-2, is EAGVVQSPRYKIIEKKQPVAFWCNPISGHNTLYWYLQNLGQGPELLIRYENEEAVDDSQLPKDRFSAERLKGVDSTLKIQPAELGDSAVYLCASSFRINRATGELFFGEGSRLTVL.

The chain combines TRBV29-1 with TRBJ2-1; possibly TRBD2 for D (6 bases). The V gene's germline CDR1 is SQVTM and CDR2 ANQGSEA. V dropped 7 bases and J dropped 7 bases, with 20 bases sitting between them. The CDR3 covers 14 residues. The CDR3 loop reads CSAMGRDGRNEQFF. In nucleotides, the CDR3 is TGCAGCGCGATGGGGCGGGACGGAAGAAATGAGCAGTTCTTC.

This sequence joins TRBV4-3 and TRBJ2-7; D gene uncertain. The CDR3 is 14 residues long. V lost 0 bases and J 6 bases, leaving 12 bases between the germline ends. The germline V gene encodes CDR1 LGHNA and CDR2 YSLEER. The CDR3 nucleotides read TGCGCCAGCAGCCAAGAGTTGTCAAGTTCCGAGCAGTACTTC. Residues: CASSQELSSSEQYF.

This clone was observed a single time. V gene TRBV4-2 combines with J gene TRBJ2-1, with 15 bases fitting TRBD2. The trim removed 5 bases at V and 6 bases at J, leaving 8 bases unmatched. The CDR3 runs 17 residues. Germline V gene lookup returns CDR1 LGHNA and CDR2 YNFKEQ. The CDR3 region is CASSSRTSGRAGNEQFF. The CDR3 nucleotides read TGTGCCAGCAGCTCCCGGACTAGCGGGAGGGCCGGCAATGAGCAGTTCTTC.

The V gene is TRBV27, the J gene TRBJ2-2; the match to TRBD2 covers 8 bases. J was trimmed by 2 bases and V by 7 bases; bases with no gene match: 6. The CDR3 loop spans 15 amino acids. Germline CDR1 MNHEY, CDR2 SMNVEV (reference sequence). DNA of the CDR3: TGTGCCAGCACCCCGGGGGGGGGAAACACCGGGGAGCTGTTTTTT. Translated, it gives CASTPGGGNTGELFF.

The V and J genes are TRBV10-3 and TRBJ2-1; 7 bases are shared with TRBD2. From germline, CDR1 is ENHRY and CDR2 SYGVKD. V gave up 10 bases and J gave up 8 bases; unmatched junction bases: 14. There are 14 residues in the CDR3. The CDR3 sequence: CATTPRGSIDEQFF. In nucleotides, the CDR3 is TGTGCCACCACCCCGCGGGGGAGCATCGATGAGCAGTTCTTC.

This chain links TRBV5-4 with TRBJ2-1, with D perhaps TRBD2 (5 bases). Germline lookup yields CDR1 SGHNT and CDR2 YYREEE (reference sequence). V lost 3 bases and J 8 bases, leaving 15 bases between the germline ends. There are 14 residues in the CDR3. The DNA for the CDR3 is TGTGCCAGCAGCTCCCACAACGGGGAACATGAGCAGTTCTTC. Protein: CASSSHNGEHEQFF.

V usage is TRBV10-3 and J usage is TRBJ2-3; maybe TRBD1 (5 bases). V was pared by 7 bases and J by 3 bases, with 17 bases between. CDR1 ENHRY and CDR2 SYGVKD come from the germline V gene. This CDR3 contains 15 residues. CDR3 in amino acids: CAIKTRDSLTDTQYF. DNA for the CDR3: TGTGCCATCAAAACCAGGGATAGTTTAACAGATACGCAGTATTTT.

The V and J genes are TRBV6-5 and TRBJ1-5; 10 bases match TRBD1. V lost 6 bases and J lost 6; bases outside the gene matches: 8. This CDR3 has 15 residues. Germline CDR1 and CDR2: MNHEY and SVGAGI. The CDR3, as DNA: TGTGCCAGCAGACCGGGACAGGGGATCGGTCAGCCCCAGCATTTT. It translates to CASRPGQGIGQPQHF.

The gene calls are TRBV4-2 and TRBJ2-2; D unclear. CDR3 size: 17 residues. Germline CDR1 and CDR2: LGHNA and YNFKEQ. V shed 2 bases and J shed 4 bases, with 17 bases lying between them. DNA of the CDR3: TGTGCCAGCAGCCAACGTACCTTTTTTACAAGCACCGGGGAGCTGTTTTTT. It yields the protein CASSQRTFFTSTGELFF.

The J gene is TRBJ2-3, the V gene TRBV9, with 10 bases identical to TRBD2. The CDR3 has 15 amino acids. The V and J ends lost 3 bases and 3 bases, in that order; junction bases with no gene match: 4. The germline V gene encodes CDR1 SGDLS and CDR2 YYNGEE. Written as DNA, the CDR3 is TGTGCCAGCAGCGCGCCGGGACTAGCGACAGATACGCAGTATTTT. Protein: CASSAPGLATDTQYF.

The rearrangement links TRBV28 to TRBJ2-7, with 10 bases aligning to TRBD1. CDR1 is MDHEN, CDR2 SYDVKM, per germline. The V and J ends lost 5 bases and 7 bases, in that order; junction bases with no gene match: 11. The CDR3 length is 15 residues. The CDR3 reads CASSPAGTGVGEQYF. In nucleotides, the CDR3 is TGTGCCAGCAGTCCAGCCGGGACAGGGGTTGGGGAGCAGTACTTC.

The chain has TRBV4-1 and TRBJ2-5; D may be TRBD1 or TRBD2 (5 bases each). Germline CDR1 is MGHRA and CDR2 is YSYEKL. The CDR3 is made up of 17 amino acids. Trimming took 5 bases from V and 2 from J, leaving 21 bases between them. The CDR3 is CASSKGLGETHQETQYF. CDR3 nucleotides: TGCGCCAGCAGCAAGGGGCTTGGGGAGACACATCAAGAGACCCAGTACTTC.

The rearrangement links TRBV7-6 to TRBJ1-1; D unresolved. The CDR3 loop spans 13 amino acids. Germline CDR1 SGHVS, CDR2 FNYEAQ. With 4 bases removed from V and 1 base from J, the gap between germline ends came to 7 bases. The CDR3, as DNA: TGTGCCAGCAGCTATACAGCGAACACTGAAGCTTTCTTT. This encodes CASSYTANTEAFF.

The V and J genes are TRBV9 and TRBJ2-5, with D possibly TRBD2 on 7 matching bases. The CDR3 consists of 17 residues. V was shortened by 4 bases and J by 5 bases, with 24 bases between the two germline ends. Germline V gene sequence: CDR1 SGDLS, CDR2 YYNGEE. The CDR3 DNA reads TGTGCCAGCAGCCCAACTCCGGGGAGGGGGTTAAAGGAGACCCAGTACTTC. This sequence encodes CASSPTPGRGLKETQYF.

This chain connects TRBV27 to TRBJ1-2; D is uncertain. The germline V gene encodes CDR1 MNHEY and CDR2 SMNVEV (reference sequence). V was trimmed by 7 bases and J by 8 bases, leaving 11 bases between them. CDR3 length: 11 amino acids. CDR3 in amino acids: CASTWWVGYTF. CDR3 DNA sequence: TGTGCCAGCACCTGGTGGGTAGGCTACACCTTC.

This clone was seen a handful of times. The V and J genes are TRBV30 and TRBJ1-1; D is undetermined. The CDR3 extends over 16 amino acids. Deletions cut 0 bases from V and 6 bases from J, with 20 bases between. Germline-derived CDR1 and CDR2 are GTSNPN and SVGIG (reference sequence). This CDR3 reads CAWSVFYGRSGAEAFF. CDR3 nucleotide sequence: TGTGCCTGGAGTGTATTTTACGGCAGGTCCGGGGCTGAAGCTTTCTTT.

The chain uses TRBV7-9 and TRBJ2-7, with D perhaps TRBD1 (5 bases). Germline CDR1 and CDR2: SEHNR and FQNEAQ (reference sequence). This CDR3 has 14 amino acids. Trimming left V 1 base short and J 3 bases short, with 10 bases between. Written as DNA, the CDR3 is TGTGCCAGCAGCTTAGAGGGGTTGGTCTACGAGCAGTACTTC. Residues: CASSLEGLVYEQYF. The full variable domain, completed using reference TRBV7-9 and TRBJ2-7, is DTGVSQNPRHKITKRGQNVTFRCDPISEHNRLYWYRQTLGQGPEFLTYFQNEAQLEKSRLLSDRFSAERPKGSFSTLEIQRTEQGDSAMYLCASSLEGLVYEQYFGPGTRLTVT.

The V call is TRBV28, the J call TRBJ2-7; D uncertain. The germline V and J ends were trimmed by 6 bases and 2 bases, with 14 bases remaining between them. The CDR3 runs to 14 residues. Germline V gene sequence: CDR1 MDHEN, CDR2 SYDVKM. The DNA for the CDR3 is TGTGCCAGCAGCCTACTCGTGGGCCCCTACGAGCAGTACTTC. This translates into CASSLLVGPYEQYF.

In its sample, this clone was seen a few times. This rearrangement joins TRBV27 to TRBJ2-7; D uncertain. V lost 5 bases to trimming and J lost 3 bases, with 14 bases between them. Germline CDR1 and CDR2: MNHEY and SMNVEV (reference sequence). The CDR3 has 14 amino acids. CDR3 region: CASSPGPKSYEQYF. The CDR3 coding sequence is TGTGCCAGCAGTCCGGGCCCTAAGAGCTACGAGCAGTACTTC.

The rearrangement uses TRBV7-8 and TRBJ2-7; D remains ambiguous. CDR1 is SGHVS and CDR2 is FQNEAQ in the germline V gene. The CDR3 contains 16 residues. V lost 5 bases and J 0 bases, leaving 17 bases between the germline ends. CDR3 loop: CASSPPGWPISYEQYF. CDR3 DNA: TGTGCCAGCAGCCCCCCCGGGTGGCCTATCTCCTACGAGCAGTACTTC. The entire variable domain, with the rest obtained from reference TRBV7-8 and TRBJ2-7, is as follows: GAGVSQSPRYKVAKRGQDVALRCDPISGHVSLFWYQQALGQGPEFLTYFQNEAQLDKSGLPSDRFFAERPEGSVSTLKIQRTQQEDSAVYLCASSPPGWPISYEQYFGPGTRLTVT.

This chain links TRBV7-9 with TRBJ2-1; 8 bases fit TRBD2. Trimming cost V 4 bases and J 0 bases; bases outside gene matches: 5. Germline CDR1 and CDR2: SEHNR and FQNEAQ (reference sequence). The CDR3 is made up of 16 amino acids. The chain's CDR3 is CASSSLAGLSYNEQFF. CDR3 nucleotide sequence: TGTGCCAGCAGCTCGTTAGCGGGACTCTCCTACAATGAGCAGTTCTTC.

This chain uses TRBV27 with TRBJ1-1; no clear D gene. The germline V and J ends were trimmed by 0 bases and 1 base, with 12 bases remaining between them. Germline V gives CDR1 MNHEY, CDR2 SMNVEV (reference sequence). This CDR3 is built from 16 residues. The CDR3 region has the DNA TGTGCCAGCAGTTTATCCAATCACGGCCAGAACACTGAAGCTTTCTTT. It encodes CASSLSNHGQNTEAFF.